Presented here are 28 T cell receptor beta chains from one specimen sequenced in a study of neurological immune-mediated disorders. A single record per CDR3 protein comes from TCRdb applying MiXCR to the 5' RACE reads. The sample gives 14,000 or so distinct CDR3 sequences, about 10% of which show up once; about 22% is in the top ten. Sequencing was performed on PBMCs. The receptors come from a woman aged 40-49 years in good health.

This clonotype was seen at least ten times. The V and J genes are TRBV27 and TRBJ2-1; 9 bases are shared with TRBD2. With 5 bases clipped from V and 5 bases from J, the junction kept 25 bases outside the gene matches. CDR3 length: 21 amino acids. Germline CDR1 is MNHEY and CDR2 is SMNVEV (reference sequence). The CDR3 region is CASSPLERTGAGGVINNEQFF. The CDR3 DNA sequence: TGTGCCAGCAGTCCCCTAGAACGCACAGGGGCGGGGGGGGTAATTAACAATGAGCAGTTCTTC.

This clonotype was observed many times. The CDR3, as DNA: TGCGCCAGCAGCTTGGCCCCAGTACAGCCCCAGCATTTT. Translated: CASSLAPVQPQHF. The chain is built from TRBV5-1 and TRBJ1-5; D not certain. Trimming removed 0 bases from V and 7 bases from J, with 8 bases in between. Germline V gene data show CDR1 as SGHRS and CDR2 as YFSETQ. The CDR3 is made up of 13 amino acids.

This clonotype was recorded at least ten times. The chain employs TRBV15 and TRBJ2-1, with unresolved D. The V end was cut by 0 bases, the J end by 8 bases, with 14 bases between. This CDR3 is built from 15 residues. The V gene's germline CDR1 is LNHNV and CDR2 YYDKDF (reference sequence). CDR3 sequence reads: CATSREPFYPHEQFF. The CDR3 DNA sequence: TGTGCCACCAGCAGAGAACCCTTCTATCCCCATGAGCAGTTCTTC.

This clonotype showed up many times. The DNA of the CDR3 is TGTGCCAGCAGCCACGGGACAGCCTACGAGCAGTACTTC. Protein: CASSHGTAYEQYF. J is TRBJ2-7 and V is TRBV7-9; 7 bases match TRBD1. Germline lookup yields CDR1 SEHNR and CDR2 FQNEAQ (reference sequence). The CDR3 runs to 13 residues. J was trimmed by 2 bases and V by 5 bases; bases with no gene match: 3. Full variable domain (rest looked up from reference TRBV7-9 and TRBJ2-7): DTGVSQNPRHKITKRGQNVTFRCDPISEHNRLYWYRQTLGQGPEFLTYFQNEAQLEKSRLLSDRFSAERPKGSFSTLEIQRTEQGDSAMYLCASSHGTAYEQYFGPGTRLTVT.

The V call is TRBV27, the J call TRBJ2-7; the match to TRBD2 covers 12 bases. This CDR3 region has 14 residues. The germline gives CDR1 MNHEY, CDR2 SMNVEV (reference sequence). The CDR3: CAPPRLAGVGEQYF. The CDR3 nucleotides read TGTGCTCCACCCCGACTAGCGGGAGTAGGTGAGCAGTACTTC.

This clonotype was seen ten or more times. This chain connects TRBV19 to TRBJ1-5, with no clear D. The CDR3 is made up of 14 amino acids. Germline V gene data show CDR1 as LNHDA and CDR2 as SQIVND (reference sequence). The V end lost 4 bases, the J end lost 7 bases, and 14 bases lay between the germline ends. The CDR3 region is CASSTAGSGQPQHF. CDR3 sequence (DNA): TGTGCCAGTAGTACAGCTGGGTCAGGACAGCCCCAGCATTTT.

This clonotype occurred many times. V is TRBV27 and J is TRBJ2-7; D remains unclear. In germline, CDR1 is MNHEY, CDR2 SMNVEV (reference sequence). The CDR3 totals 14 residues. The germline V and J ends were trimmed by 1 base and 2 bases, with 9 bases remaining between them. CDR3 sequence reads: CASSLLGLTYEQYF. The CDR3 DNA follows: TGTGCCAGCAGTTTATTGGGCTTAACCTACGAGCAGTACTTC.

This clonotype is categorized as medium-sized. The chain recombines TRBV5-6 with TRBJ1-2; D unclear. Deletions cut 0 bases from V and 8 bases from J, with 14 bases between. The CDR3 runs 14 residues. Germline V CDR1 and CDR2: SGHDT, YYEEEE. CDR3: CASSLGLDPAGYTF. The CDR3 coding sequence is TGTGCCAGCAGCTTGGGCCTGGACCCTGCAGGCTACACCTTC.

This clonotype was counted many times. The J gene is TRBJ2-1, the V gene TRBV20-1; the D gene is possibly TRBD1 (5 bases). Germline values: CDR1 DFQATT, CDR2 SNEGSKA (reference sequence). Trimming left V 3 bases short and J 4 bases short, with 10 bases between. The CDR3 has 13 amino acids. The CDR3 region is CSASADRYNEQFF. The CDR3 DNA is TGCAGTGCTAGTGCAGACAGATACAATGAGCAGTTCTTC.

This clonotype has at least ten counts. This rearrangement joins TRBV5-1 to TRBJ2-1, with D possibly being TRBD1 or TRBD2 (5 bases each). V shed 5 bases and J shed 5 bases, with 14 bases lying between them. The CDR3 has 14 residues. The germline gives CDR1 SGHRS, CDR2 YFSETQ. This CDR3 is CASRPLGANNEQFF. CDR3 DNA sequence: TGCGCCAGCAGGCCTCTCGGGGCGAACAATGAGCAGTTCTTC.

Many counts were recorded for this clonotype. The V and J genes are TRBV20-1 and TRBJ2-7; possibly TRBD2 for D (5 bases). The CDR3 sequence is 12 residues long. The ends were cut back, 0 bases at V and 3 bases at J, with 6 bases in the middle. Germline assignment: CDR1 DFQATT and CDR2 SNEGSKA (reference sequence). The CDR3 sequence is CSARDGGYEQYF. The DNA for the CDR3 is TGCAGTGCTAGAGACGGAGGCTACGAGCAGTACTTC.

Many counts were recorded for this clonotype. The DNA for the CDR3 is TGTGCCAGCAGTGTAGGTGGTGGGGCCAACGTCCTGACTTTC. Its translation is CASSVGGGANVLTF. The chain couples TRBV7-3 to TRBJ2-6; no clear D. This CDR3 has 14 amino acids. Trimming removed 6 bases at V and 3 bases at J, with 9 bases between. Germline values: CDR1 SGHTA, CDR2 FQGTGA.

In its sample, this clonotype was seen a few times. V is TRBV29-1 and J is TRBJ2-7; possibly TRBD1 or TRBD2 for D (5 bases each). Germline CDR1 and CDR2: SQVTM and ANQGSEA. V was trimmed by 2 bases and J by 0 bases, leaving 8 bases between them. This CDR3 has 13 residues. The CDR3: CSVEWDHSYEQYF. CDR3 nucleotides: TGCAGCGTTGAATGGGACCACTCCTACGAGCAGTACTTC.

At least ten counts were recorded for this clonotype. In DNA, the CDR3 is TGTGCCAGCTCCCCCAACGGGGGGATCCAAGAGACCCAGTACTTC. Translating it yields CASSPNGGIQETQYF. V usage is TRBV18 and J usage is TRBJ2-5, with 7 nucleotides matching TRBD2. The ends lost 6 bases at V and 1 base at J; junction bases unmatched: 8. This CDR3 is built from 15 residues. Germline values: CDR1 KGHSH, CDR2 LQKENI.

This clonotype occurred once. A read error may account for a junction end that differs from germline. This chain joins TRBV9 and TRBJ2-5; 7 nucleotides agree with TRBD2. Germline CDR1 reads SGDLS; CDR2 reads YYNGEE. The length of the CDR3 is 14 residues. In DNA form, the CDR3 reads TGTGCCATCAGCGCCGGGGGGATACAAGAGACTCAGTACTTC. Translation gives CAISAGGIQETQYF.

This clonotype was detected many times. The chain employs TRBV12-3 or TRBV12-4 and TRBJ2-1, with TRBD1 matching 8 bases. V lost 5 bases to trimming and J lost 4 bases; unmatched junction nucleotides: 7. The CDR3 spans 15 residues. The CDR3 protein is CASSPRTGKYNEQFF. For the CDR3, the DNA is TGTGCCAGCAGTCCCCGGACAGGGAAGTACAATGAGCAGTTCTTC.

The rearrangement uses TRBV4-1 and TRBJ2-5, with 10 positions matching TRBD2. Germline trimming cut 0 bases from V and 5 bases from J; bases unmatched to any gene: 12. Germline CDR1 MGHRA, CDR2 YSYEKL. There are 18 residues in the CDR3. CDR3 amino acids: CASSQDQERGGLWETQYF. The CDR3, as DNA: TGCGCCAGCAGCCAAGATCAAGAGCGGGGGGGCCTCTGGGAGACCCAGTACTTC.

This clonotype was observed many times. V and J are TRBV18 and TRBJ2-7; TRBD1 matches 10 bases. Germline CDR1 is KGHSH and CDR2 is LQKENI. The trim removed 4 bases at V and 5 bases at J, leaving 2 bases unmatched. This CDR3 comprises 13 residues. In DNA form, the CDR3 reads TGTGCCAGCTCACGGGACAGGGGAGACGAGCAGTACTTC. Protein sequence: CASSRDRGDEQYF.

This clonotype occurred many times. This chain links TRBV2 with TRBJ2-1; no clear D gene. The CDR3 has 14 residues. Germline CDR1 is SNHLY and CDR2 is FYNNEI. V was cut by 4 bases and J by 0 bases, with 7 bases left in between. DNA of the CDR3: TGTGCCAGCAGTGGGTGGGTCTCCTACAATGAGCAGTTCTTC. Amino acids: CASSGWVSYNEQFF.

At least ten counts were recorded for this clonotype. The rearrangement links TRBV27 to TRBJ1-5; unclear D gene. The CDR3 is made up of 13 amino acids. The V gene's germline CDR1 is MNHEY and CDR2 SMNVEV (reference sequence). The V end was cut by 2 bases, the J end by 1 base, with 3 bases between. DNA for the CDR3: TGTGCCAGCAGTTTAACCAGCAATCAGCCCCAGCATTTT. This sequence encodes CASSLTSNQPQHF.

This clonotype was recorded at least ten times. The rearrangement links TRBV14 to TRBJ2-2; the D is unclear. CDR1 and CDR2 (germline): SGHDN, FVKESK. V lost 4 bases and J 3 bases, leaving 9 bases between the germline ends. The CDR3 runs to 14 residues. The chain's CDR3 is CASSPGRYTGELFF. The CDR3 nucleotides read TGTGCCAGCAGCCCTGGCCGGTACACCGGGGAGCTGTTTTTT.

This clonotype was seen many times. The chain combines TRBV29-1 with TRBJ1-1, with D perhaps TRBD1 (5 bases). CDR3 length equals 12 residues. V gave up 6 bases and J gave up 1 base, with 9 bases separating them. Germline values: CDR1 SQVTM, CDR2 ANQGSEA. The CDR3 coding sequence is TGCAGCGTCGTAGACAGGAACACTGAAGCTTTCTTT. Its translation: CSVVDRNTEAFF.

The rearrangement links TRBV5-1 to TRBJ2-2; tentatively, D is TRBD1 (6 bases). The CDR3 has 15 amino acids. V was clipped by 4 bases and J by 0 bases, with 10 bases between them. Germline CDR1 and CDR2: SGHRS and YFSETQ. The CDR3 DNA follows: TGCGCCAGCAGCACGGACAGCGCGAACACCGGGGAGCTGTTTTTT. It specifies CASSTDSANTGELFF.

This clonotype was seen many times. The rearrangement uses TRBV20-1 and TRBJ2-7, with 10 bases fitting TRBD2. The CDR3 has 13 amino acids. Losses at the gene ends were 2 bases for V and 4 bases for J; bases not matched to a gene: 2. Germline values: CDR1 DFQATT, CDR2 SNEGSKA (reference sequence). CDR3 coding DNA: TGCAGTGCTAGACTAGCGGGGGCGTACGAGCAGTACTTC. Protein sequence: CSARLAGAYEQYF.

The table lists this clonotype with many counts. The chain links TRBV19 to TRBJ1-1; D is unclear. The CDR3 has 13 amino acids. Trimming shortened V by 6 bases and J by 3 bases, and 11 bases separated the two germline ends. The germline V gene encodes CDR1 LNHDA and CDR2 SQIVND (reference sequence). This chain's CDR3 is CASRNLVDTEAFF. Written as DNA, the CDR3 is TGTGCCAGTAGAAATTTAGTAGACACTGAAGCTTTCTTT.

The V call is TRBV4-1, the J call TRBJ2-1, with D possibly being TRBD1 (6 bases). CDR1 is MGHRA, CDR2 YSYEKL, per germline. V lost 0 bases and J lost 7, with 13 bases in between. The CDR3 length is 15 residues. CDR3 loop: CASSQDSGAGNEQFF. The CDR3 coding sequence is TGCGCCAGCAGCCAAGATTCAGGGGCAGGGAATGAGCAGTTCTTC.

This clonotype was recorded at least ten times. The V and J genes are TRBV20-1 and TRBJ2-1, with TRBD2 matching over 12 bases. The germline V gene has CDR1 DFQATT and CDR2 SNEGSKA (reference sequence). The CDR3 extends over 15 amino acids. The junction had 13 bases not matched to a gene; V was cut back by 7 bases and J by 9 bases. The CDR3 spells CSVEFTSGRLGEQFF. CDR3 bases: TGCAGTGTAGAATTTACTAGCGGGAGGCTAGGTGAGCAGTTCTTC.

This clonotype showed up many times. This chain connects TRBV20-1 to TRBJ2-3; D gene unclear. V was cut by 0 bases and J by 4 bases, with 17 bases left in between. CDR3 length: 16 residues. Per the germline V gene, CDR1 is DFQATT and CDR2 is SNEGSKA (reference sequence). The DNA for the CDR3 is TGCAGTGCTAGAGATTCGGACCACGGCGAATCAGATACGCAGTATTTT. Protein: CSARDSDHGESDTQYF.